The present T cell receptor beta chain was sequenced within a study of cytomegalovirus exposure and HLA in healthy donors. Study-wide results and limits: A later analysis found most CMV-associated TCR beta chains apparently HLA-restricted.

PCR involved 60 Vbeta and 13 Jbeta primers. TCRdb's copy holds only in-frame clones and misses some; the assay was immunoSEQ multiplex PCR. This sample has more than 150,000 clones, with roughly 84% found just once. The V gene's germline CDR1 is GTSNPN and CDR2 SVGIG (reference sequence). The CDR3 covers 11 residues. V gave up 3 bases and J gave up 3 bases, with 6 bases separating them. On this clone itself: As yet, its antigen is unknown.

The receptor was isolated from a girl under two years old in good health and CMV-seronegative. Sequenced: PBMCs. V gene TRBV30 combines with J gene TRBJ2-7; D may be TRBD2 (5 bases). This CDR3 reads CAWRLVYEQYF. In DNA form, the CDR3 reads TGTGCCTGGAGACTAGTCTACGAGCAGTACTTC.